Sequencing of this T cell receptor (beta chain) was carried out in a study of control samples from healthy donors and cancer patients. Sequenced by immunoSEQ multiplex PCR; TCRdb stores in-frame clones only, minus some. The sample lists 100,000 to 150,000 clones, approximately 89% occurring once. Trimming pared 6 bases from V and 5 bases from J, leaving 14 bases between. The germline V gene encodes CDR1 ENHRY and CDR2 SYGVKD. The CDR3 is made up of 15 amino acids. The genes are TRBV10-3 and TRBJ1-6; D call uncertain. Sequenced material: PBMCs. This clonotype originated in a man aged 50-59 years with head and neck cancer. The DNA of the CDR3 is TGTGCCATCAGCCCGAGGAGCCTAGATAATTCACCCCTCCACTTT. Protein sequence: CAISPRSLDNSPLHF.